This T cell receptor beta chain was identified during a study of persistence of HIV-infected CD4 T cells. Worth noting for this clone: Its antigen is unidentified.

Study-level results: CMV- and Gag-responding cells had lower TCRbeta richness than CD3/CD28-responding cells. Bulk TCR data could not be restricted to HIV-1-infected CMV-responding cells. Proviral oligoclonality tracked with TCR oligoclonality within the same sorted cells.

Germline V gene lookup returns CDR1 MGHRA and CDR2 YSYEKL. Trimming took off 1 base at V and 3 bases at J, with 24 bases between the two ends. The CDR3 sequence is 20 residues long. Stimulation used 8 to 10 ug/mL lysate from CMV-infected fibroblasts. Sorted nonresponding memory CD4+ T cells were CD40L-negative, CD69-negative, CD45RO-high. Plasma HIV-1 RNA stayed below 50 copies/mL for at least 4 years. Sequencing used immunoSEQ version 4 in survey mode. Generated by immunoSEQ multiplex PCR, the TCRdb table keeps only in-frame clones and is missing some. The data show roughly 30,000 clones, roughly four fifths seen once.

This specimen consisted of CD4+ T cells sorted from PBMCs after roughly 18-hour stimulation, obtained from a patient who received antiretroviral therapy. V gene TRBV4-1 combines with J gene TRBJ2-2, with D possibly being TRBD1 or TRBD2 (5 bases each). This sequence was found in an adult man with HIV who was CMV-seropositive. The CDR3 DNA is TGCGCCAGCAGCCAAGCGGCGGGTCTCGCCAGGGCGACCGACACCGGGGAGCTGTTTTTT. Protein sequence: CASSQAAGLARATDTGELFF.